Following are 24 T cell receptor beta chains from one sample sequenced in a study of cytomegalovirus exposure and HLA in healthy donors. Use of 60 Vbeta and 13 Jbeta primers characterized the PCR. The table came from immunoSEQ multiplex PCR; TCRdb's copy has only in-frame clones and leaves some out. The sample carries 150,000 or so clones, roughly 81% recorded once. What was sequenced was PBMCs. These receptor sequences come from a young woman in good health and CMV-seronegative.

This clone was seen only a few times. The missing conserved phenylalanine or tryptophan at the end of this CDR3 makes a read error likely. The DNA is left out, because the CDR3 cannot be placed on it with certainty; the CDR3 is given as TCRdb lists it. J is TRBJ1-2 and V is TRBV7-8; the table's D gene call, TRBD1, was not cross checked with the DNA. From germline, CDR1 is SGHVS and CDR2 FQNEAQ. The CDR3 extends over 12 residues, inclusive of both ends. The CDR3 spells CASSPIGGRLLS.

The chain couples TRBV7-2 to TRBJ2-7, with TRBD2 identical over 13 bases. This CDR3 region has 19 residues. In germline, CDR1 is SGHTA, CDR2 FQGNSA. With V trimmed by 1 base and J by 0 bases, 9 bases remained unmatched. DNA for the CDR3: TGTGCCAGCAGCTTAGAACTAGCGGGGGGGCCTTCTCGCTCCTACGAGCAGTACTTC. It codes for CASSLELAGGPSRSYEQYF.

This clone was counted only a few times. The chain is built from TRBV9 and TRBJ2-2; 7 bases align to TRBD2. The CDR3 loop spans 16 amino acids. V shed 3 bases, J shed 3 bases, and the junction held 8 bases outside the gene matches. In germline, CDR1 is SGDLS, CDR2 YYNGEE. DNA of the CDR3: TGTGCCAGCAGCGGAGGGGCGGGGGTAGACACCGGGGAGCTGTTTTTT. Its translation: CASSGGAGVDTGELFF. Variable domain in full (rest from reference TRBV9 and TRBJ2-2): DSGVTQTPKHLITATGQRVTLRCSPRSGDLSVYWYQQSLDQGLQFLIQYYNGEERAKGNILERFSAQQFPDLHSELNLSSLELGDSALYFCASSGGAGVDTGELFFGEGSRLTVL.

The chain couples TRBV5-1 to TRBJ1-1, with a possible D match to TRBD1 (6 bases). This CDR3 has 14 residues. The germline gives CDR1 SGHRS, CDR2 YFSETQ. Trimming left V 6 bases short and J 5 bases short, with 17 bases between. The CDR3 is CASNSMTGGTEAFF. The CDR3 bases are TGCGCCAGCAACTCGATGACAGGAGGAACTGAAGCTTTCTTT.

This clone appeared once. V usage is TRBV7-2 and J usage is TRBJ1-2; TRBD1 agrees at 8 bases. Germline CDR1 is SGHTA and CDR2 is FQGNSA. V gave up 1 base and J gave up 5 bases; unmatched junction bases: 6. CDR3 size: 15 residues. This CDR3 is CASSLVWTGRYGYTF. The CDR3 DNA is TGTGCCAGCAGCTTAGTCTGGACAGGGCGTTATGGCTACACCTTC.

The chain recombines TRBV18 with TRBJ2-7; 8 bases match TRBD2. The CDR3 is 14 amino acids. V lost 7 bases, J lost 1 base, and 6 bases stayed unmatched. Germline assignment: CDR1 KGHSH and CDR2 LQKENI. The CDR3 DNA reads TGTGCCAGCTTACAAGCGGGGGAGTCCTACGAGCAGTACTTC. Its protein is CASLQAGESYEQYF.

This chain uses TRBV4-3 with TRBJ2-7, with D maybe TRBD1 (5 bases). The germline CDR1 and CDR2 sequences are LGHNA and YSLEER. Trimming removed 4 bases from V and 5 bases from J, with 21 bases in between. The CDR3 spans 16 residues. DNA of the CDR3: TGCGCCAGCAGCCCCTCGGGTCCAGGGCCGGACCACGAGCAGTACTTC. Its translation is CASSPSGPGPDHEQYF.

The chain recombines TRBV6-5 with TRBJ1-6; the match to TRBD1 covers 9 bases. Germline assignment: CDR1 MNHEY and CDR2 SVGAGI. Trimming at V came to 0 bases and at J to 9 bases, leaving 6 bases not matched to a gene. CDR3 length: 16 amino acids. CDR3 DNA: TGTGCCAGCAGTTACTCTCCATCGGACAGGGGTTCACCCCTCCACTTT. The encoded protein is CASSYSPSDRGSPLHF.

The V and J genes are TRBV5-1 and TRBJ2-7; D call uncertain. Germline V gives CDR1 SGHRS, CDR2 YFSETQ. This CDR3 is 13 amino acids long. V lost 1 base and J lost 2, with 7 bases in between. CDR3 sequence (DNA): TGCGCCAGCAGCTTGACCACTACCTACGAGCAGTACTTC. Its protein product is CASSLTTTYEQYF.

The J gene is TRBJ2-1, the V gene TRBV28; 9 bases are a match to TRBD2. The CDR3 covers 16 residues. Germline CDR1 reads MDHEN; CDR2 reads SYDVKM. The J segment lost 5 bases and the V segment lost 8 bases, leaving 13 bases of the junction unmatched. CDR3 sequence (DNA): TGTGCCAGCGGGACTAGCAGCACCTGGCGGAACAATGAGCAGTTCTTC. Its translation is CASGTSSTWRNNEQFF.

This clone has only a few counts. The chain links TRBV5-4 to TRBJ2-7, with D hard to call. Trimming took off 0 bases at V and 7 bases at J, with 14 bases between the two ends. CDR3 length: 14 residues. Germline CDR1 and CDR2: SGHNT and YYREEE (reference sequence). CDR3 DNA sequence: TGTGCCAGCAGCTTGGCCACGGGTTCGAGGGAGCAGTACTTC. Amino acid sequence: CASSLATGSREQYF.

The chain employs TRBV4-3 and TRBJ2-7; TRBD1 is a possible D gene (7 bases). Germline V CDR1 and CDR2: LGHNA, YSLEER. This CDR3 is built from 15 residues. Between the trimmed V and J ends, which lost 2 bases and 0 bases, there was a span of 11 bases. The CDR3, as DNA: TGCGCCAGCAGCCAACAGGGGGGTTCCTCCTACGAGCAGTACTTC. Translating it yields CASSQQGGSSYEQYF.

The J gene is TRBJ2-1, the V gene TRBV2; 8 positions agree with TRBD2. Germline loops: CDR1 SNHLY, CDR2 FYNNEI. This CDR3 is built from 13 residues. Trimming at V came to 10 bases and at J to 4 bases, leaving 6 bases not matched to a gene. In DNA, the CDR3 is TGTGCCATACAGACTAGCGATTACAATGAGCAGTTCTTC. It translates to CAIQTSDYNEQFF. The full variable domain, rest sourced from reference TRBV2 and TRBJ2-1, is EPEVTQTPSHQVTQMGQEVILRCVPISNHLYFYWYRQILGQKVEFLVSFYNNEISEKSEIFDDQFSVERPDGSNFTLKIRSTKLEDSAMYFCAIQTSDYNEQFFGPGTRLTVL.

As concerns this clone: This CDR3 is also generated by other DNA sequences in the sample. The V and J genes are TRBV19 and TRBJ1-4, with no clear D. Germline-derived CDR1 and CDR2 are LNHDA and SQIVND (reference sequence). V lost 0 bases to trimming and J lost 8 bases, with 10 bases between them. The CDR3 spans 14 residues. Here the CDR3 DNA reads TGTGCCAGTAGTATAGATACTCCGGGGGAAAAACTGTTTTTT. Protein: CASSIDTPGEKLFF.

J is TRBJ2-7 and V is TRBV5-1; 9 positions match TRBD2. V was pared by 4 bases and J by 7 bases, with 12 bases of the junction left unmatched. Per the germline V gene, CDR1 is SGHRS and CDR2 is YFSETQ. This CDR3 comprises 15 residues. The CDR3 region is CASSPLASGTREQYF. CDR3 nucleotides: TGCGCCAGCAGCCCCCTTGCTAGCGGGACGAGGGAGCAGTACTTC.

This clone appeared once. The chain recombines TRBV11-3 with TRBJ2-2; the D gene is possibly TRBD1 (6 bases). Germline-derived CDR1 and CDR2 are SGHNT and YENEEA. The V gene lost 7 bases and the J gene lost 1 base, with 7 bases spanning the gap. This CDR3 is built from 13 residues. The CDR3 nucleotides read TGTGCCAGCACGGACAGGAACACCGGGGAGCTGTTTTTT. This gives the protein CASTDRNTGELFF.

This chain joins TRBV11-2 and TRBJ2-5; 8 nucleotides align to TRBD2. Losses at the gene ends were 1 base for V and 4 bases for J; bases not matched to a gene: 8. The CDR3 contains 16 residues. In germline, CDR1 is SGHAT, CDR2 FQNNGV. This chain's CDR3 is CASSLGGAGGLETQYF. In nucleotides, the CDR3 is TGTGCCAGCAGCTTAGGGGGGGCGGGGGGCCTAGAGACCCAGTACTTC.

This chain uses TRBV19 with TRBJ2-1, with D unresolved. The ends were cut back, 4 bases at V and 8 bases at J, with 6 bases in the middle. Looked up from germline, CDR1 is LNHDA and CDR2 is SQIVND (reference sequence). The CDR3 spans 11 residues. CDR3 amino acids: CASSRVDEQFF. The CDR3 region has the DNA TGTGCCAGTAGTAGAGTTGATGAGCAGTTCTTC.

This chain connects TRBV7-2 to TRBJ2-1; 9 nucleotides match TRBD1. CDR1 SGHTA and CDR2 FQGNSA come from the germline V gene. The CDR3 contains 14 residues. V lost 1 base, J lost 14 bases, and 9 bases stayed unmatched. The CDR3 is CASSLDRGRSQKFF. The CDR3 DNA follows: TGTGCCAGCAGCTTAGACAGGGGGCGATCCCAGAAGTTCTTC.

The chain has TRBV6-6 and TRBJ1-2; D is possibly TRBD1 (5 bases). V lost 5 bases and J lost 1, with 11 bases in between. There are 14 residues in the CDR3. The germline V gene encodes CDR1 MNHNY and CDR2 SVGAGI (reference sequence). The CDR3 DNA sequence: TGTGCCAGCAGTGTTCCGCAGGGTAACTATGGCTACACCTTC. Encoded protein: CASSVPQGNYGYTF.

V and J are TRBV28 and TRBJ2-7, with 12 bases fitting TRBD1. Trimming removed 6 bases from V and 3 bases from J; junction bases left unmatched: 9. CDR3 length: 16 amino acids. Germline V gene sequence: CDR1 MDHEN, CDR2 SYDVKM. The CDR3 reads CASRVPGQGAIYEQYF. The CDR3 bases are TGTGCCAGCAGGGTTCCGGGACAGGGGGCCATCTACGAGCAGTACTTC.

The genes are TRBV19 and TRBJ2-7, with 9 bases aligning to TRBD1. V shed 5 bases and J 2 bases; nucleotides not matched to a gene: 4. The CDR3 runs 14 residues. Germline V lookup: CDR1 LNHDA, CDR2 SQIVND (reference sequence). The DNA of the CDR3 is TGTGCCAGTAGTCCCCGGGACAGGGCCTACGAGCAGTACTTC. It translates to CASSPRDRAYEQYF. Complete variable domain (other parts from reference TRBV19 and TRBJ2-7): DGGITQSPKYLFRKEGQNVTLSCEQNLNHDAMYWYRQDPGQGLRLIYYSQIVNDFQKGDIAEGYSVSREKKESFPLTVTSAQKNPTAFYLCASSPRDRAYEQYFGPGTRLTVT.

The chain recombines TRBV7-2 with TRBJ2-3; 15 positions match TRBD2. Germline V CDR1 and CDR2: SGHTA, FQGNSA. This CDR3 has 16 amino acids. V dropped 5 bases and J dropped 6; count of bases not matched to a gene: 6. The DNA for the CDR3 is TGTGCCAGCAGCCGGACTAGCGGGGGGGTCGGGGATACGCAGTATTTT. Its protein product is CASSRTSGGVGDTQYF.

V and J are TRBV11-1 and TRBJ2-5; 11 bases align to TRBD1. The DNA end is a closer match to TRBJ2-7, so the J assignment may be wrong. The CDR3 totals 14 residues. CDR1 and CDR2 (germline): SGHAT, FQDESV (reference sequence). CDR3 coding DNA: TGTGCCAGCAGTCGGGGACAGGGGGTTTACGAGCAGTACTTC. This translates into CASSRGQGVYEQYF.